Shown below are 2 T cell receptor beta chains from a single sample sequenced in a study of read filtering for tumor transcriptome and immune sequencing. The library was built from 400 ng RNA with molecular barcoded adaptors for alpha/delta and beta/gamma chains. Using its own MiXCR run on the reads, TCRdb lists one record per CDR3 protein. The table shows about 57,000 distinct CDR3 sequences, with approximately 15% occurring only once. The specimen was a population of CD138-negative cells sorted from bone marrow. The receptors derive from a donor over 35 with multiple myeloma.

This clonotype was recorded many times. The V and J genes are TRBV5-1 and TRBJ2-7; TRBD2 is a possible D gene (5 bases). V was clipped by 4 bases and J by 7 bases, with 12 bases between them. Germline CDR1 reads SGHRS; CDR2 reads YFSETQ. The CDR3 contains 12 residues. The DNA for the CDR3 is TGCGCCAGCAGCCGCGCGGGTGAAGAGCAGTACTTC. This translates into CASSRAGEEQYF.

The sample holds a few counts of this clonotype. The V call is TRBV19, the J call TRBJ2-6, with a possible D match to TRBD1 (5 bases). The CDR3 has 16 amino acids. CDR1 and CDR2 from the germline V gene are LNHDA and SQIVND (reference sequence). Trimming took 6 bases from V and 0 from J, leaving 12 bases between them. The CDR3 DNA reads as TGTGCCAGTAGGACCATTGACAGCTCTGGGGCCAACGTCCTGACTTTC. The encoded protein is CASRTIDSSGANVLTF. Complete variable domain (other parts from reference TRBV19 and TRBJ2-6): DGGITQSPKYLFRKEGQNVTLSCEQNLNHDAMYWYRQDPGQGLRLIYYSQIVNDFQKGDIAEGYSVSREKKESFPLTVTSAQKNPTAFYLCASRTIDSSGANVLTFGAGSRLTVL.